This TCR beta chain was captured in a study of glioma-infiltrating T cells. Notes on the study in general: Above-expected tissue-blood divergence occurred in all gliomas, most in low-grade ones. Only very few CDR3 sequences appeared in both tissue and blood.

Concerning this clonotype itself: The antigen is not known.

The iRepertoire nested amplicon-rescue multiplex PCR amplified TCR alpha and beta CDR3s from RNA. Each CDR3 protein gets one entry after TCRdb re-called the multiplex PCR reads with MiXCR. The sample consists of 100,000 to 150,000 distinct CDR3 sequences, approximately 26% of them appearing once. The sequenced sample was glioma tissue, nonneoplastic brain tissue, or PBMCs (not recorded which). This TCR derives from a human donor with low-grade glioma or glioblastoma, undergoing nonglioma brain surgery, or in good health (not recorded which).

The CDR3 DNA is TGTGCCACCAGTGAAGAAGACAGGGAAGGCGGCTACACCTTC. This gives the protein CATSEEDREGGYTF. This chain links TRBV24-1 with TRBJ1-2, with TRBD1 matching over 7 bases. The junction had 9 bases not matched to a gene; V was cut back by 4 bases and J by 8 bases. The CDR3 is 14 residues long. Germline V gene data show CDR1 as KGHDR and CDR2 as SFDVKD.